Each of the 19 T cell receptor beta chains below was sequenced from the same sample in a study of OX40 agonist ivuxolimab in advanced cancers. Some clones are missing from TCRdb's copy, which holds only in-frame ones; the method was immunoSEQ multiplex PCR. Of 58,000 or so clones in the sample, roughly 83% are singletons; the top ten hold approximately 2.8%. This sample comprised CD4+ or CD8+ T cells sorted from blood, obtained in a trial of the OX40 agonist ivuxolimab. All receptors derive from an adult with an advanced solid tumor such as melanoma, head and neck, liver or kidney cancer.

V gene TRBV6-5 combines with J gene TRBJ2-7, with D unresolved. V was cut by 2 bases and J by 3 bases, with 14 bases left in between. The CDR3 spans 15 residues. The V gene's germline CDR1 is MNHEY and CDR2 SVGAGI. The CDR3 here is CASSYGLVDGYEQYF. CDR3 DNA: TGTGCCAGCAGTTACGGTCTTGTAGATGGCTACGAGCAGTACTTC.

V is TRBV10-2 and J is TRBJ1-3; unclear D gene. The CDR3 is 13 amino acids. The V gene's germline CDR1 is WSHSY and CDR2 SAAADI. The germline V and J ends were trimmed by 3 bases and 4 bases, with 7 bases remaining between them. CDR3 sequence reads: CASSDFAGNTIYF. The CDR3 DNA follows: TGCGCCAGCAGTGACTTTGCCGGAAACACCATATATTTT.

In its sample, this clone was seen once. The V gene is TRBV5-1, the J gene TRBJ2-5, with TRBD1 matching over 7 bases. The CDR3 is made up of 15 amino acids. The germline CDR1 and CDR2 sequences are SGHRS and YFSETQ. The V segment lost 4 bases and the J segment 5 bases; nucleotides outside the gene matches: 11. CDR3 sequence (DNA): TGCGCCAGCAGCGGGTGGGGACAGCGCGGGGAGACCCAGTACTTC. It codes for CASSGWGQRGETQYF.

This sequence joins TRBV14 and TRBJ2-2; D is undetermined. CDR1 and CDR2 (germline): SGHDN, FVKESK. CDR3 size: 14 residues. Trimming left V 1 base short and J 4 bases short, with 7 bases between. The CDR3 loop reads CASSQVSRTGELFF. The CDR3 coding sequence is TGTGCCAGCAGCCAAGTCAGTCGCACCGGGGAGCTGTTTTTT. Complete variable domain (other parts from reference TRBV14 and TRBJ2-2): EAGVTQFPSHSVIEKGQTVTLRCDPISGHDNLYWYRRVMGKEIKFLLHFVKESKQDESGMPNNRFLAERTGGTYSTLKVQPAELEDSGVYFCASSQVSRTGELFFGEGSRLTVL.

The V call is TRBV5-4, the J call TRBJ2-5; D uncertain. The germline V and J ends were trimmed by 2 bases and 4 bases, with 18 bases remaining between them. The germline gives CDR1 SGHNT, CDR2 YYREEE (reference sequence). There are 16 residues in the CDR3. The CDR3 DNA sequence: TGTGCCAGCAGCTTACGAACTACCGGGCCCCGAGAGACCCAGTACTTC. Its protein product is CASSLRTTGPRETQYF.

The chain employs TRBV5-1 and TRBJ2-1; 14 nucleotides agree with TRBD2. This CDR3 region has 19 residues. The V and J ends lost 1 base and 4 bases, in that order; junction bases with no gene match: 10. Germline values: CDR1 SGHRS, CDR2 YFSETQ. CDR3 sequence reads: CASSLTAGTSGGPYNEQFF. CDR3 DNA: TGCGCCAGCAGCTTGACGGCCGGGACTAGCGGGGGTCCTTACAATGAGCAGTTCTTC.

This clone was observed a single time. The chain combines TRBV7-3 with TRBJ1-3; D might be TRBD1 (6 bases). Per germline, CDR1 SGHTA and CDR2 FQGTGA. The CDR3 has 24 amino acids. V was shortened by 1 base and J by 3 bases, with 37 bases between the two germline ends. The CDR3 protein is CASSLIIGGGRLNHRDHYGNTIYF. The CDR3 DNA reads TGTGCCAGCAGCTTAATAATAGGGGGTGGTCGGCTGAACCACAGGGATCATTATGGAAACACCATATATTTT.

The chain recombines TRBV13 with TRBJ1-3, with 7 nucleotides matching TRBD1. J gave up 0 bases and V 0 bases, and 8 bases lay outside the gene matches. This CDR3 is 18 amino acids long. CDR1 PRHDT and CDR2 FYEKMQ come from the germline V gene (reference sequence). CDR3: CASSLGYGAGGSGNTIYF. DNA of the CDR3: TGTGCCAGCAGCTTAGGCTATGGGGCAGGGGGCTCTGGAAACACCATATATTTT.

The rearrangement links TRBV5-1 to TRBJ2-3; 10 nucleotides align to TRBD2. CDR3 length: 16 residues. Unmatched junction bases numbered 5, after V lost 4 bases and J lost 0 bases. Per the germline V gene, CDR1 is SGHRS and CDR2 is YFSETQ. CDR3 bases: TGCGCCAGCAGCCCCACTAGCGGGACTAGCACAGATACGCAGTATTTT. As protein: CASSPTSGTSTDTQYF.

This clone was seen only a few times. The rearrangement links TRBV28 to TRBJ2-6; TRBD1 is a possible D gene (5 bases). V lost 10 bases and J lost 0, with 25 bases in between. The CDR3 runs to 19 residues. CDR1 is MDHEN and CDR2 is SYDVKM in the germline V gene. CDR3 sequence reads: CATMLGNIRTGSGANVLTF. The CDR3, as DNA: TGTGCCACCATGTTGGGAAACATAAGAACAGGCTCTGGGGCCAACGTCCTGACTTTC.

V usage is TRBV5-1 and J usage is TRBJ2-5; 7 positions match TRBD1. This CDR3 is built from 15 residues. Trimming cost V 4 bases and J 5 bases; bases outside gene matches: 11. From germline, CDR1 is SGHRS and CDR2 YFSETQ. CDR3 loop: CASSPEQGNRETQYF. CDR3 bases: TGCGCCAGCAGCCCCGAACAGGGGAACAGGGAGACCCAGTACTTC.

The J gene is TRBJ2-5, the V gene TRBV7-2; TRBD1 is a possible D gene (6 bases). V dropped 1 base and J dropped 4 bases, with 16 bases sitting between them. CDR1 SGHTA and CDR2 FQGNSA come from the germline V gene. CDR3 length: 16 amino acids. As DNA, the CDR3 is TGTGCCAGCAGCTTAGGGGGACAAAAGTTTCGAGAGACCCAGTACTTC. Protein: CASSLGGQKFRETQYF.

The count of this clone is one. The J gene is TRBJ1-5, the V gene TRBV5-5, with D hard to call. Trimming pared 0 bases from V and 0 bases from J, leaving 7 bases between. Germline V gene sequence: CDR1 SGHKS, CDR2 YYEKEE (reference sequence). The CDR3 length is 15 residues. The CDR3 loop is CASSLEGYSNQPQHF. In nucleotides, the CDR3 is TGTGCCAGCAGCTTGGAGGGTTATAGCAATCAGCCCCAGCATTTT.

This rearrangement joins TRBV29-1 to TRBJ2-7, with 9 bases fitting TRBD1. The CDR3 is made up of 14 amino acids. Trimming cost V 5 bases and J 4 bases; bases outside gene matches: 9. Germline V gene sequence: CDR1 SQVTM, CDR2 ANQGSEA. This chain's CDR3 is CSVTNRGRAYEQYF. In nucleotides, the CDR3 is TGCAGCGTTACCAACAGGGGGCGCGCGTACGAGCAGTACTTC.

The gene calls are TRBV5-8 and TRBJ1-5; 10 bases match TRBD1. Germline V gene sequence: CDR1 SGHTS, CDR2 YDEGEE. The CDR3 consists of 14 residues. With V trimmed by 7 bases and J by 6 bases, 7 bases remained unmatched. In DNA form, the CDR3 reads TGTGCCAGCGGTAGGGACAGGGGTGCTCAGCCCCAGCATTTT. Translating gives CASGRDRGAQPQHF.

The chain joins TRBV9 to TRBJ1-2; D remains unclear. CDR1 and CDR2 (germline): SGDLS, YYNGEE. The CDR3 has 12 residues. Trimming pared 0 bases from V and 8 bases from J, leaving 8 bases between. Here the CDR3 DNA reads TGTGCCAGCAGCGTAGGGTTCCAGGGCTACACCTTC. Translation gives CASSVGFQGYTF.

The chain carries TRBV6-5 and TRBJ1-2; TRBD1 matches 9 bases. CDR3 length: 13 amino acids. The ends lost 6 bases at V and 8 bases at J; junction bases unmatched: 7. Germline lookup yields CDR1 MNHEY and CDR2 SVGAGI. CDR3 region: CASRPGQGRGYTF. The CDR3 DNA reads as TGTGCCAGCAGGCCGGGACAGGGTCGCGGCTACACCTTC.

The rearrangement links TRBV9 to TRBJ2-5; 8 bases line up with TRBD2. The CDR3 covers 16 residues. Trimming at V came to 4 bases and at J to 2 bases, leaving 10 bases not matched to a gene. Germline V gene lookup returns CDR1 SGDLS and CDR2 YYNGEE. CDR3 coding DNA: TGTGCCAGCAGCCCAAGGGTAGCGGGGATACAAGAGACCCAGTACTTC. Translated: CASSPRVAGIQETQYF.

This clone was seen more than once but under ten times. The rearrangement links TRBV5-4 to TRBJ1-2; 8 nucleotides match TRBD1. The V gene's germline CDR1 is SGHNT and CDR2 YYREEE (reference sequence). The CDR3 has 13 amino acids. Unmatched junction bases numbered 6, after V lost 3 bases and J lost 8 bases. In nucleotides, the CDR3 is TGTGCCAGCAGCTCCGACAGGGGCTACGGCTACACCTTC. Protein sequence: CASSSDRGYGYTF.